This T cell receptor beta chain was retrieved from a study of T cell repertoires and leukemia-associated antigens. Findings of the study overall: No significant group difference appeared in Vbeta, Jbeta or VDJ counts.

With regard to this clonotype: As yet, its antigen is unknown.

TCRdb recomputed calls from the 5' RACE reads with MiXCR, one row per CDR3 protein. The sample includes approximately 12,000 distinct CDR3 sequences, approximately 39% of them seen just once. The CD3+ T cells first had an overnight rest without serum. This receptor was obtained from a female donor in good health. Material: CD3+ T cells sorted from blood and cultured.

The CDR3 spells CALTSGSPYNEQFF. The CDR3 DNA reads as TGTGCCTTGACTAGCGGGAGCCCCTACAATGAGCAGTTCTTC. The chain employs TRBV30 and TRBJ2-1; 12 bases line up with TRBD2. V trimming: 7 bases; J trimming: 2 bases; junction bases outside the gene matches: 3. Per the germline V gene, CDR1 is GTSNPN and CDR2 is SVGIG (reference sequence). The CDR3 runs to 14 residues.